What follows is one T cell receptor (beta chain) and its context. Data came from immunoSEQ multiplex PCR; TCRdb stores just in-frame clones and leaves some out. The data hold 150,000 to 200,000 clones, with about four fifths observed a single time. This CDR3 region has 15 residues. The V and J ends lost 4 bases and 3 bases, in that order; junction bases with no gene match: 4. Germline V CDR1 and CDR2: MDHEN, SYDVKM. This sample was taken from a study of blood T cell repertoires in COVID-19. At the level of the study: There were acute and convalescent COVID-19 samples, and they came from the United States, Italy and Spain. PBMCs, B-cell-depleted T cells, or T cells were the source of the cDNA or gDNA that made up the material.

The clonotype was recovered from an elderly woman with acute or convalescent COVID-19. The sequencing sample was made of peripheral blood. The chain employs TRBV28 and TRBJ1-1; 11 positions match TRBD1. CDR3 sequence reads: CASSSGTGGDTEAFF. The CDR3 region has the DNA TGTGCCAGCAGTTCCGGGACAGGGGGGGACACTGAAGCTTTCTTT.